A selection of T cell receptor beta chains follows, all from one sample in a study of OX40 agonist ivuxolimab in advanced cancers. Profiling relied on immunoSEQ multiplex PCR, and the TCRdb table lists in-frame clones only, not all of them. Of 60,000 to 85,000 clones listed, over 85% were seen once; the top ten hold around 21%. Source: CD4+ or CD8+ T cells sorted from blood, taken in a trial of the OX40 agonist ivuxolimab. The source is an adult with an advanced solid tumor such as melanoma, head and neck, liver or kidney cancer. Each CDR3 is given with its conserved first and last residue.

v_gene	j_gene	CDR3aa
TRBV25-1	TRBJ1-6	CASNPGRYNSPLHF
TRBV29-1	TRBJ2-1	CSVGADNSYNEQFF
TRBV11-2	TRBJ2-7	CASSPSYEQYF
TRBV5-5	TRBJ2-7	CASSLEDRSYEQYF
TRBV27	TRBJ2-1	CASSFLAGGSYNEQFF
TRBV7-7	TRBJ2-3	CASSPSRFTDTQYF
TRBV4-1	TRBJ1-5	CASSHSSPGIDQPQHF
TRBV23-1	TRBJ2-2	CASKLPGETGELFF
TRBV9	TRBJ2-5	CASSPGLEQETQYF
TRBV11-2	TRBJ2-7	CASTSLHDRQGTEQYF